Presented here are 32 T cell receptor beta chains from one specimen sequenced in a study of shared clonotypes between healthy human individuals. Some clones are missing from TCRdb's copy, which holds only in-frame ones; the method was immunoSEQ multiplex PCR. In the table there are around 2,000,000 clones, 85% to 95% of which are singletons. Positively selected for CCR7, the CD45RO-negative cells used as naive CD8 cells excluded terminally differentiated effector memory CD45RA+ cells. Sequenced sample: naive CD8+ T cells sorted from blood. Receptor source: a man between 18 and 35 years old in good health.

DNA for the CDR3: TGTGCCAGCAGCTATGACAGGGGAGATGAAAAACTGTTTTTT. Encoded protein: CASSYDRGDEKLFF. V usage is TRBV11-2 and J usage is TRBJ1-4; 8 bases fit TRBD1. The CDR3 consists of 14 residues. Germline trimming cut 4 bases from V and 6 bases from J; bases unmatched to any gene: 4. The germline gives CDR1 SGHAT, CDR2 FQNNGV. Full variable domain (rest looked up from reference TRBV11-2 and TRBJ1-4): EAGVAQSPRYKIIEKRQSVAFWCNPISGHATLYWYQQILGQGPKLLIQFQNNGVVDDSQLPKDRFSAERLKGVDSTLKIQPAKLEDSAVYLCASSYDRGDEKLFFGSGTQLSVL.

On this clone: Different DNA sequences within this sample yield the same CDR3. V is TRBV28 and J is TRBJ1-4; no definite D call. V lost 1 base and J 0 bases, leaving 6 bases between the germline ends. The CDR3 sequence is 15 residues long. Looked up from germline, CDR1 is MDHEN and CDR2 is SYDVKM. The CDR3 DNA reads as TGTGCCAGCAGTTTATCAAGTGCAACTAATGAAAAACTGTTTTTT. It is translated as CASSLSSATNEKLFF. Based on the CDR3 plus reference TRBV28 and TRBJ1-4, the full variable domain is DVKVTQSSRYLVKRTGEKVFLECVQDMDHENMFWYRQDPGLGLRLIYFSYDVKMKEKGDIPEGYSVSREKKERFSLILESASTNQTSMYLCASSLSSATNEKLFFGSGTQLSVL.

V is TRBV19 and J is TRBJ1-2; tentatively, D is TRBD1 (5 bases). The V end lost 0 bases, the J end lost 2 bases, and 19 bases lay between the germline ends. CDR3 length equals 18 residues. Germline CDR1 is LNHDA and CDR2 is SQIVND (reference sequence). CDR3: CASSIDGAGYVVNYGYTF. CDR3 bases: TGTGCCAGTAGTATAGATGGGGCAGGGTACGTAGTGAACTATGGCTACACCTTC.

A word on this clone: The same CDR3 is also encoded by other DNA sequences in this sample. The chain carries TRBV19 and TRBJ1-5, with D perhaps TRBD1 (5 bases). Germline CDR1 reads LNHDA; CDR2 reads SQIVND (reference sequence). This CDR3 is 13 amino acids long. V shed 3 bases and J shed 6 bases, with 9 bases lying between them. DNA of the CDR3: TGTGCCAGTAGTATCCGGGGGGGTCAGCCCCAGCATTTT. The encoded protein is CASSIRGGQPQHF.

The rearrangement uses TRBV4-1 and TRBJ2-7, with TRBD2 as a possible D gene (6 bases). From germline, CDR1 is MGHRA and CDR2 YSYEKL. V was cut by 3 bases and J by 4 bases, with 13 bases left in between. The CDR3 loop spans 14 amino acids. This CDR3 reads CASSHRLEQYEQYF. As DNA, the CDR3 is TGCGCCAGCAGCCATAGACTAGAACAGTACGAGCAGTACTTC.

The chain is built from TRBV21-1 and TRBJ2-3; the table assigns TRBD1, which was not confirmed against the DNA. TRBV21-1 counts as a pseudogene. The CDR3 is made up of 14 amino acids. The CDR3 spells CASIRQGAGDTQYF. CDR3 nucleotides: TGTGCCAGCATTCGACAGGGGGCGGGAGATACGCAGTATTTT.

The rearrangement uses TRBV4-3 and TRBJ2-1, with 10 bases that match TRBD1. V trimming: 3 bases; J trimming: 4 bases; junction bases outside the gene matches: 3. The germline gives CDR1 LGHNA, CDR2 YSLEER. The CDR3 contains 15 residues. The CDR3 DNA sequence: TGCGCCAGCAGCCAGGGGGGACAGGGGTACAATGAGCAGTTCTTC. Translating gives CASSQGGQGYNEQFF.

The J gene is TRBJ1-2, the V gene TRBV5-6; 10 bases agree with TRBD1. V was clipped by 3 bases and J by 3 bases; unmatched bases: 2. This CDR3 has 14 residues. Germline CDR1 SGHDT, CDR2 YYEEEE. CDR3 sequence reads: CASSWDRGDYGYTF. CDR3 in DNA: TGTGCCAGCAGCTGGGACAGGGGTGACTATGGCTACACCTTC.

The J gene is TRBJ2-7, the V gene TRBV5-1; TRBD1 matches at 9 bases. V lost 0 bases and J lost 6; bases outside the gene matches: 4. The CDR3 has 14 residues. Germline CDR1 reads SGHRS; CDR2 reads YFSETQ. In DNA form, the CDR3 reads TGCGCCAGCAGCTTGGAGGGGACAGGGACCGAGCAGTACTTC. The encoded protein is CASSLEGTGTEQYF.

The CDR3 nucleotides are TGTGCCAGCAGTGAAGTTGGCGACAACCCTATCTATGGCTACACCTTC. This codes for CASSEVGDNPIYGYTF. The chain combines TRBV6-1 with TRBJ1-2; D is ambiguous. Germline V gives CDR1 MNHNS, CDR2 SASEGT. V was pared by 1 base and J by 4 bases, with 16 bases between. The CDR3 has 16 residues.

The J gene is TRBJ1-1, the V gene TRBV19; TRBD1 aligns across 8 bases. The V gene end was trimmed by 3 bases and the J gene end by 8 bases; junction bases not matched to a gene: 5. The CDR3 contains 13 residues. The V gene's germline CDR1 is LNHDA and CDR2 SQIVND (reference sequence). The chain's CDR3 is CASSIIGTGEAFF. The CDR3 region has the DNA TGTGCCAGTAGTATCATCGGGACAGGAGAAGCTTTCTTT.

The chain is built from TRBV27 and TRBJ2-7, with a possible D match to TRBD1 (6 bases). The CDR3 is 15 amino acids. Between the trimmed V and J ends, which lost 4 bases and 6 bases, there was a span of 19 bases. Germline-derived CDR1 and CDR2 are MNHEY and SMNVEV (reference sequence). The CDR3 bases are TGTGCCAGCAGTTCCCCAGGGGCGCTTATTGGCGAGCAGTACTTC. This encodes CASSSPGALIGEQYF.

The J gene is TRBJ2-7, the V gene TRBV4-1, with 11 bases that match TRBD1. Germline loops: CDR1 MGHRA, CDR2 YSYEKL. This CDR3 has 15 residues. With V trimmed by 4 bases and J by 3 bases, 5 bases remained unmatched. CDR3 region: CASSLRTGGGYEQYF. As DNA, the CDR3 is TGCGCCAGCAGCCTTCGGACAGGGGGCGGCTACGAGCAGTACTTC.

The V call is TRBV4-2, the J call TRBJ2-5; D ambiguous. Trimming pared 6 bases from V and 2 bases from J, leaving 10 bases between. The CDR3 loop spans 13 amino acids. Germline CDR1 and CDR2: LGHNA and YNFKEQ. The CDR3 nucleotides are TGTGCCAGCAGTCGGGTCCTTCAAGAGACCCAGTACTTC. It codes for CASSRVLQETQYF.

The rearrangement links TRBV6-6 to TRBJ2-1; TRBD2 aligns across 11 bases. The V gene's germline CDR1 is MNHNY and CDR2 SVGAGI (reference sequence). Losses at the gene ends were 4 bases for V and 5 bases for J; bases not matched to a gene: 7. This CDR3 is 16 amino acids long. CDR3: CASSFQPGLADNEQFF. CDR3 nucleotide sequence: TGTGCCAGCAGTTTCCAACCGGGACTAGCGGACAATGAGCAGTTCTTC.

CDR3 nucleotide sequence: TGTGCCAGCACTACCGGGACAGGGAGACTATACGAGCAGTACTTC. Its translation is CASTTGTGRLYEQYF. This chain connects TRBV27 to TRBJ2-7; 9 nucleotides align to TRBD1. Germline V gene data show CDR1 as MNHEY and CDR2 as SMNVEV (reference sequence). The CDR3 has 15 amino acids. V lost 7 bases and J lost 4; bases outside the gene matches: 11.

This chain links TRBV27 with TRBJ2-7; TRBD2 agrees at 12 bases. V shed 1 base and J 5 bases; nucleotides not matched to a gene: 12. The CDR3 consists of 18 residues. CDR1 and CDR2 (germline): MNHEY, SMNVEV (reference sequence). CDR3 nucleotide sequence: TGTGCCAGCAGTTTATTAGGAGCTAGCGGGAGGGCCAAGGACGAGCAGTACTTC. Translated: CASSLLGASGRAKDEQYF.

The CDR3, as DNA: TGTGCCAGCACCTCTGTCCCCCAGGGGACCCAAGAGACCCAGTACTTC. It translates to CASTSVPQGTQETQYF. The chain joins TRBV5-6 to TRBJ2-5; D is perhaps TRBD1 (6 bases). CDR3 size: 16 residues. The V gene's germline CDR1 is SGHDT and CDR2 YYEEEE. Trimming removed 6 bases at V and 1 base at J, with 19 bases between.

The gene calls are TRBV30 and TRBJ1-1; D is unclear. This CDR3 has 12 residues. CDR1 is GTSNPN and CDR2 is SVGIG in the germline V gene (reference sequence). The ends were cut back, 2 bases at V and 4 bases at J, with 8 bases in the middle. The CDR3: CAWSQYGTEAFF. CDR3 sequence (DNA): TGTGCCTGGAGTCAATACGGCACTGAAGCTTTCTTT. The entire variable domain, with the rest obtained from reference TRBV30 and TRBJ1-1, is as follows: SQTIHQWPATLVQPVGSPLSLECTVEGTSNPNLYWYRQAAGRGLQLLFYSVGIGQISSEVPQNLSASRPQDRQFILSSKKLLLSDSGFYLCAWSQYGTEAFFGQGTRLTVV.

The chain couples TRBV2 to TRBJ1-1, with D tentatively TRBD1 (5 bases). Germline lookup yields CDR1 SNHLY and CDR2 FYNNEI. CDR3 length: 12 amino acids. V was clipped by 4 bases and J by 3 bases, with 6 bases between them. CDR3 DNA: TGTGCCAGCAGTGCGGGGGACACTGAAGCTTTCTTT. Residues: CASSAGDTEAFF.

The rearrangement uses TRBV29-1 and TRBJ2-2; D uncertain. Germline lookup yields CDR1 SQVTM and CDR2 ANQGSEA. V was trimmed by 4 bases and J by 0 bases, leaving 9 bases between them. The CDR3 totals 14 residues. The CDR3 nucleotides read TGCAGCGTTGGCCTGAGGTCGAACACCGGGGAGCTGTTTTTT. It encodes CSVGLRSNTGELFF.

This chain uses TRBV11-2 with TRBJ2-2; possibly TRBD1 or TRBD2 for D (5 bases each). In germline, CDR1 is SGHAT, CDR2 FQNNGV. This CDR3 spans 19 amino acids. The V end lost 6 bases, the J end lost 3 bases, and 26 bases lay between the germline ends. Here the CDR3 reads CASSNLGGVTADYTGELFF. CDR3 bases: TGTGCCAGCAGTAATCTTGGGGGAGTGACCGCGGACTACACCGGGGAGCTGTTTTTT.

This chain uses TRBV19 with TRBJ2-7, with TRBD1 identical over 7 bases. The germline CDR1 and CDR2 sequences are LNHDA and SQIVND (reference sequence). The CDR3 length is 14 residues. Unmatched junction bases numbered 4, after V lost 2 bases and J lost 3 bases. Written as DNA, the CDR3 is TGTGCCAGTAGTATAACCGGGACAGACTACGAGCAGTACTTC. It translates to CASSITGTDYEQYF.

The V gene is TRBV19, the J gene TRBJ2-5, with D unclear. V shed 1 base and J shed 0 bases, with 9 bases lying between them. The CDR3 covers 15 residues. Germline CDR1 and CDR2: LNHDA and SQIVND (reference sequence). Here the CDR3 DNA reads TGTGCCAGTAGTATAGGGGGTCCGTACCAAGAGACCCAGTACTTC. This translates into CASSIGGPYQETQYF.

The chain carries TRBV9 and TRBJ2-7, with a possible D match to TRBD2 (5 bases). Trimming stripped 2 bases from V and 6 bases from J, with 15 bases between. This CDR3 is 14 amino acids long. The germline gives CDR1 SGDLS, CDR2 YYNGEE. CDR3 amino acids: CASSVAGRLTEQYF. CDR3 DNA sequence: TGTGCCAGCAGCGTTGCGGGCCGACTAACCGAGCAGTACTTC.

This clone was seen a handful of times. Within the sample, other DNA sequences also encode this same CDR3. CDR3 nucleotide sequence: TGTGCCAGCAGTGAGGGTTCACCCCTCCACTTT. It encodes CASSEGSPLHF. The V gene is TRBV2, the J gene TRBJ1-6; D uncertain. V gave up 3 bases and J gave up 9 bases, with 3 bases separating them. This CDR3 contains 11 residues. Germline V CDR1 and CDR2: SNHLY, FYNNEI. The whole variable domain, filled in from reference TRBV2 and TRBJ1-6, reads EPEVTQTPSHQVTQMGQEVILRCVPISNHLYFYWYRQILGQKVEFLVSFYNNEISEKSEIFDDQFSVERPDGSNFTLKIRSTKLEDSAMYFCASSEGSPLHFGNGTRLTVT.

J is TRBJ2-7 and V is TRBV7-9; D perhaps matches TRBD1 (6 bases). The CDR3 consists of 13 residues. Looked up from germline, CDR1 is SEHNR and CDR2 is FQNEAQ (reference sequence). Trimming took 7 bases from V and 1 from J, leaving 11 bases between them. The CDR3 here is CASNPGQSYEQYF. The CDR3 nucleotides read TGTGCCAGCAACCCGGGACAATCCTACGAGCAGTACTTC.

The gene calls are TRBV15 and TRBJ2-2; no firm D call. Trimming cost V 0 bases and J 3 bases, with 5 bases left between them. CDR3 length: 14 amino acids. Germline-derived CDR1 and CDR2 are LNHNV and YYDKDF (reference sequence). CDR3 coding DNA: TGTGCCACCAGCAGAGAGGCAGACACCGGGGAGCTGTTTTTT. This gives the protein CATSREADTGELFF.

The chain joins TRBV4-3 to TRBJ2-7; possible D gene TRBD1, 5 bases. This CDR3 is built from 14 residues. CDR1 and CDR2 from the germline V gene are LGHNA and YSLEER. Trimming pared 3 bases from V and 1 base from J, leaving 10 bases between. In nucleotides, the CDR3 is TGCGCCAGCAGCCATGGTCAGGGATCCTACGAGCAGTACTTC. Translating gives CASSHGQGSYEQYF.

This clone was seen just once. The J gene is TRBJ2-3, the V gene TRBV5-8, with D uncertain. V lost 8 bases and J 0 bases, leaving 10 bases between the germline ends. Germline loops: CDR1 SGHTS, CDR2 YDEGEE. The CDR3 totals 13 residues. For the CDR3, the DNA is TGTGCCAGTCACTTCTCCAGCACAGATACGCAGTATTTT. It codes for CASHFSSTDTQYF.

The V call is TRBV6-5, the J call TRBJ2-7; no firm D call. CDR3 length: 11 residues. Between the trimmed V and J ends, which lost 4 bases and 6 bases, there was a span of 7 bases. Germline lookup yields CDR1 MNHEY and CDR2 SVGAGI. The CDR3 loop reads CASSLLSEQYF. In nucleotides, the CDR3 is TGTGCCAGCAGTTTATTAAGCGAGCAGTACTTC.

J is TRBJ1-6 and V is TRBV7-9; maybe TRBD1 (5 bases). CDR3 length: 12 amino acids. The V end was cut by 5 bases, the J end by 10 bases, with 9 bases between. Per the germline V gene, CDR1 is SEHNR and CDR2 is FQNEAQ (reference sequence). The DNA of the CDR3 is TGTGCCAGCAGCAGGGGTGGGTCACCCCTCCACTTT. It encodes CASSRGGSPLHF.